This T cell receptor beta chain was captured by sequencing in a study of blood T cell repertoires in COVID-19. The assay was immunoSEQ multiplex PCR, and TCRdb's table has in-frame clones only and misses some. Of 350,000 to 450,000 clones in the sample, nearly 90% were seen once. The cohort comprised adults aged about 18 to 100 years residing in 20 to 25 US areas. The J segment lost 4 bases and the V segment lost 7 bases, leaving 7 bases of the junction unmatched. The CDR3 totals 14 residues. Looked up from germline, CDR1 is ENHRY and CDR2 is SYGVKD. The chain uses TRBV10-3 and TRBJ1-2; 9 bases map to TRBD1. The sequence was collected from a woman aged 30 to 39 who had recovered from COVID-19. Sequenced: PBMCs or T cells enriched from blood (not recorded which). In nucleotides, the CDR3 is TGTGCCATCAAGAGACAGGGGGAGGGCTATGGCTACACCTTC. Protein sequence: CAIKRQGEGYGYTF.